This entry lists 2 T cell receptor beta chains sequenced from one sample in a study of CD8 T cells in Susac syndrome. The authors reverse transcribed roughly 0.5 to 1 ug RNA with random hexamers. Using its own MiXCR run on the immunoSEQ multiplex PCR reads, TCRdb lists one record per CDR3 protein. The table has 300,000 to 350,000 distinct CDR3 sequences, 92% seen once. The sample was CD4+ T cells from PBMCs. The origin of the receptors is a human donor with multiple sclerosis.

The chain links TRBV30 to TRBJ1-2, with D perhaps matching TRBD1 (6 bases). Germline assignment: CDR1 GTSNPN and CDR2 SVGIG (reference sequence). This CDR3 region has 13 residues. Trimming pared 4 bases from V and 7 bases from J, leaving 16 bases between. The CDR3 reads CAWIRDTGSGYTF. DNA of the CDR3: TGTGCCTGGATCCGGGACACGGGGTCTGGCTACACCTTC.

The CDR3 loop reads CASSLVSGYTAGYTF. DNA of the CDR3: TGCGCCAGCAGCTTGGTCTCAGGGTATACTGCGGGCTACACCTTC. The V gene is TRBV5-1, the J gene TRBJ1-2, with D possibly TRBD1 on 5 matching bases. Germline CDR1 is SGHRS and CDR2 is YFSETQ. Trimming cost V 0 bases and J 8 bases, with 17 bases left between them. CDR3 length equals 15 residues.